This TCR beta chain derives from a study of blood T cell repertoires in COVID-19 (dated by TCRdb to the early 2020s). Broadly, across the study: The collaborator samples originated in the United States, Italy and Spain and spanned the acute and convalescent phases of COVID-19. The material from the prospective study consisted of cDNA or gDNA derived from T cells, B-cell-depleted T cells, or PBMCs. The dataset comprised deeply sampled blood TCRbeta repertoires from subjects exposed to, actively infected with, or recovered from COVID-19. The repertoires were released in a freely available public database meant as a resource for research on the immune response to SARS-CoV-2. The samples were drawn from two sources: the first 160 participants of the ongoing ImmuneRACE study, and approximately 1,300 subjects contributed by 6 global collaborators. Sample metadata almost always included a de-identified subject ID, COVID-19 status, age in years and sex. Where HLA class I and class II types were available, the types were taken from metadata supplied by the sample provider, not from assay-based typing. Results and caveats for the whole study, not just this receptor: Clinical and demographic metadata were provided uncurated, with the amount varying by source and participant.

As to this clone: Its antigen specificity is not known. Base quality data are lacking; no much larger clone is found one base away.

Enrolling through a virtual design, the prospective study's participants ranged in age from roughly 18 to 100 years and lived across 20 to 25 United States geographic areas. To assign participants to cohorts, the prospective study relied on clinical history that participants themselves reported in a screening survey and a study questionnaire. A participant counted as exposed if, within 2 weeks of entering the study, that participant had been in contact with someone who had a PCR-confirmed or clinician-diagnosed COVID-19 case. In the prospective study, whole blood, serum and a nasopharyngeal or oropharyngeal swab were collected from each participant by mobile phlebotomists. Prospective study participants could optionally give additional blood draws and questionnaires over an approximately 2-month period. Before DNA extraction, blood samples from the prospective study were shipped at room temperature or frozen.

The germline V and J ends show losses of 7 bases and 5 bases respectively, and no gene match explains 6 bases of the junction. The CDR3 contains 13 residues, cysteine and phenylalanine counted. Only the CDR3 DNA stays, 39 bases, in frame from base 1. The germline V gene (reference sequence) specifies LNHDA as CDR1 and SQIVND as CDR2. TCRbeta CDR3 regions were amplified from genomic DNA by means of the immunoSEQ Assay, a bias-controlled multiplex PCR. The authors' analysis ran thus. Nucleated cell counts per sample were estimated from amplification of reference gene primers within the assay. Sequence reads were collapsed and filtered to measure the absolute abundance of every unique TCRbeta CDR3 rearrangement. For each sample, productive Simpson clonality was calculated as the square root of Simpson's diversity index across productive rearrangements. TCRdb's version of the immuneACCESS table is confined to in-frame rearrangements and falls short of the full clone set. An unresolved V gene accounts for under half of the shortfall where checked; the remainder is of unknown origin. V and J calls plus clone size are reproduced from that table; the DNA served to infer D and trimming. The sample records approximately 150,000 clones, around 87% of which are singletons. The ten largest account for approximately 4% of the sample.

The sequencing input was PBMCs or T cells enriched from blood (not recorded which). The clonotype comes from a woman aged 40-49 years who had been exposed to COVID-19. The chain was built from TRBV19 and TRBJ2-5, with 8 bases matching TRBD1. The nucleotides are TGTGCCAGTACGGACAGGGCGGGTGAGACCCAGTACTTC. Its protein is CASTDRAGETQYF.